These 12 T cell receptor beta chains were sequenced from one sample in a study of T cell responses to AZD1222 COVID-19 vaccine. The method was immunoSEQ multiplex PCR; TCRdb's version includes in-frame clones alone and lacks a portion of them. The table shows some 150,000 clones, with around 88% occurring only once. The sequenced sample was peripheral blood, obtained on day 0 of MenACWY control vaccination. The receptors were gathered from an adult in good health.

The chain combines TRBV7-2 with TRBJ2-1; the D call may be TRBD1 or TRBD2 (7 bases each). The CDR3 totals 17 residues. Germline CDR1 reads SGHTA; CDR2 reads FQGNSA. Between the trimmed V and J ends, which lost 1 base and 6 bases, there was a span of 19 bases. The CDR3 DNA sequence: TGTGCCAGCAGCTTAGGCTCAGGGGGGGGTAGGCTCAATGAGCAGTTCTTC. Its protein product is CASSLGSGGGRLNEQFF.

The V gene is TRBV14, the J gene TRBJ1-2; D is uncertain. Germline V lookup: CDR1 SGHDN, CDR2 FVKESK. Trimming cost V 2 bases and J 12 bases, with 16 bases left between them. The CDR3 totals 13 residues. In DNA form, the CDR3 reads TGTGCCAGCAGCCAATCCCGAGGCGGGGAGGACACCTTC. It translates to CASSQSRGGEDTF. Based on the CDR3 plus reference TRBV14 and TRBJ1-2, the full variable domain is EAGVTQFPSHSVIEKGQTVTLRCDPISGHDNLYWYRRVMGKEIKFLLHFVKESKQDESGMPNNRFLAERTGGTYSTLKVQPAELEDSGVYFCASSQSRGGEDTFGSGTRLTVV.

This chain connects TRBV6-2 or TRBV6-3 to TRBJ1-2, with D unclear. With 1 base removed from V and 6 bases from J, the gap between germline ends came to 15 bases. Germline V gene data show CDR1 as MNHEY and CDR2 as SVGEGT. The CDR3 is 15 amino acids. CDR3 bases: TGTGCCAGCAGTTACTGGATCATTGGGCCACATGGCTACACCTTC. Protein product: CASSYWIIGPHGYTF.

This clone was seen once. The chain couples TRBV28 to TRBJ2-4; 11 nucleotides line up with TRBD2. Trimming at V came to 6 bases and at J to 0 bases, leaving 7 bases not matched to a gene. CDR3 length: 17 residues. The germline V gene encodes CDR1 MDHEN and CDR2 SYDVKM. The CDR3 DNA is TGTGCCAGCAGAAAGACTAGCGGGGAAGTAGCCAAAAACATTCAGTACTTC. Its translation: CASRKTSGEVAKNIQYF.

The chain has TRBV7-9 and TRBJ2-3, with 8 bases fitting TRBD2. The CDR3 length is 16 residues. In germline, CDR1 is SEHNR, CDR2 FQNEAQ (reference sequence). The J segment lost 2 bases and the V segment lost 5 bases, leaving 9 bases of the junction unmatched. The CDR3 DNA is TGTGCCAGCAGCCTCCATGGGACTAGTGTCACAGATACGCAGTATTTT. Its protein is CASSLHGTSVTDTQYF.

V is TRBV7-6 and J is TRBJ2-7; a possible D gene is TRBD1 (6 bases). V lost 6 bases to trimming and J lost 6 bases, with 12 bases between them. CDR3 size: 12 residues. Germline-derived CDR1 and CDR2 are SGHVS and FNYEAQ. The DNA for the CDR3 is TGTGCCAGCAGTCGAACAGGGTTCGAGCAGTACTTC. This sequence encodes CASSRTGFEQYF.

The chain recombines TRBV7-3 with TRBJ1-2, with 10 bases identical to TRBD1. This CDR3 is built from 18 residues. Germline CDR1 is SGHTA and CDR2 is FQGTGA. V lost 4 bases, J lost 6 bases, and 17 bases stayed unmatched. CDR3 protein: CASSSDPTGGTPRDGYTF. The CDR3 DNA reads TGTGCCAGCAGCTCCGACCCGACAGGGGGCACACCTCGAGATGGCTACACCTTC. The variable domain in full, completed from reference TRBV7-3 and TRBJ1-2, reads GAGVSQTPSNKVTEKGKYVELRCDPISGHTALYWYRQSLGQGPEFLIYFQGTGAADDSGLPNDRFFAVRPEGSVSTLKIQRTERGDSAVYLCASSSDPTGGTPRDGYTFGSGTRLTVV.

The CDR3 sequence is CASGDEKLFF. CDR3 DNA sequence: TGTGCCAGCGGAGATGAAAAACTGTTTTTT. The V call is TRBV7-9, the J call TRBJ1-4, with unresolved D. The CDR3 length is 10 residues. The germline CDR1 and CDR2 sequences are SEHNR and FQNEAQ (reference sequence). With 8 bases removed from V and 6 bases from J, the gap between germline ends came to 4 bases.

The chain carries TRBV28 and TRBJ1-1, with 7 bases identical to TRBD1. CDR3 length equals 16 residues. In germline, CDR1 is MDHEN, CDR2 SYDVKM. J gave up 3 bases and V 10 bases, and 17 bases lay outside the gene matches. In nucleotides, the CDR3 is TGTGCCACCACTGAGAGACAGGGCGGTTGGGACACTGAAGCTTTCTTT. It encodes CATTERQGGWDTEAFF.

The V gene is TRBV15, the J gene TRBJ1-4; 8 bases are a match to TRBD1. This CDR3 comprises 16 residues. V lost 0 bases to trimming and J lost 5 bases; unmatched junction nucleotides: 5. Germline assignment: CDR1 LNHNV and CDR2 YYDKDF (reference sequence). The CDR3 coding sequence is TGTGCCACCAGCAGAGACTCCGGGACAGGCAATGAAAAACTGTTTTTT. Encoded protein: CATSRDSGTGNEKLFF.

J is TRBJ1-1 and V is TRBV10-2, with TRBD1 matching over 9 bases. The junction had 13 bases not matched to a gene; V was cut back by 6 bases and J by 11 bases. This CDR3 has 14 amino acids. Germline-derived CDR1 and CDR2 are WSHSY and SAAADI. The CDR3 region has the DNA TGCGCCAGCAGCGCGGACAGGGGACGCTGGTTTGCTTTCTTT. It codes for CASSADRGRWFAFF.

This clone has just one count. The genes are TRBV5-6 and TRBJ2-2, with unresolved D. Germline CDR1 and CDR2: SGHDT and YYEEEE. The V end was cut by 1 base, the J end by 2 bases, with 0 bases between. This CDR3 is 12 amino acids long. For the CDR3, the DNA is TGTGCCAGCAGCTTGAACACCGGGGAGCTGTTTTTT. It codes for CASSLNTGELFF.